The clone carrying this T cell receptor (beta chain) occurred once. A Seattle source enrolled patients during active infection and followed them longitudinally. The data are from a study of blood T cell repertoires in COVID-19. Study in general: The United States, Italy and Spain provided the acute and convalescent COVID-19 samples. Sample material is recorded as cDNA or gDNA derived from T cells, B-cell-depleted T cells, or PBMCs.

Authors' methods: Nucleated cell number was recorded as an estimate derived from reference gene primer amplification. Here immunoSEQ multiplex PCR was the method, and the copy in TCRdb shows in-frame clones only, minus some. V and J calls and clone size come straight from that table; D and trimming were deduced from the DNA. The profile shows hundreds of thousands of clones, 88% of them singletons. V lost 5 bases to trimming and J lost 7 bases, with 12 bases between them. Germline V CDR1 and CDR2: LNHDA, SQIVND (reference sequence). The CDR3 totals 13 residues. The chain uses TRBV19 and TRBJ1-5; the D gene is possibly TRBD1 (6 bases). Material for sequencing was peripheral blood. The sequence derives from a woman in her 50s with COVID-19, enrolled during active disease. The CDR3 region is CASSFSGDQPQHF. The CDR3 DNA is TGTGCCAGTAGTTTTTCAGGGGACCAGCCCCAGCATTTT.